This TCR beta chain is drawn from a study of T-cell reconstitution after alpha-beta-depleted transplantation in children. Germline CDR1 is LGHNA and CDR2 is YNFKEQ. With 8 bases removed from V and 3 bases from J, the gap between germline ends came to 23 bases. The CDR3 consists of 16 residues. Study-level findings and limits: Reportedly, only several hundred clones from non-depleted graft cells drove alpha-beta T-cell counts at about two months. Surviving recipient T cells and thymic progenitors accounted for the high day-60 TCRbeta diversity observed in some patients.

On this clonotype: Antigen: not known.

Unique molecular identifiers were built into the TCRbeta library. TCRdb passed the PCR reads through MiXCR, listing each CDR3 protein once. The table has more than 400,000 distinct CDR3 sequences, 43% seen once. The clonotype was recovered from a girl aged 2 to 10 with aplastic anemia, due to receive a stem cell transplant. The specimen was PBMCs, collected before TCRalphabeta/CD19-depleted stem cell transplant. The genes are TRBV4-2 and TRBJ2-7; perhaps D is TRBD1 or TRBD2 (6 bases each). In DNA, the CDR3 is TGTGCCAGCGAGCCAAGATTGTCACAGGGAGGCTACGAGCAGTACTTC. This sequence encodes CASEPRLSQGGYEQYF.